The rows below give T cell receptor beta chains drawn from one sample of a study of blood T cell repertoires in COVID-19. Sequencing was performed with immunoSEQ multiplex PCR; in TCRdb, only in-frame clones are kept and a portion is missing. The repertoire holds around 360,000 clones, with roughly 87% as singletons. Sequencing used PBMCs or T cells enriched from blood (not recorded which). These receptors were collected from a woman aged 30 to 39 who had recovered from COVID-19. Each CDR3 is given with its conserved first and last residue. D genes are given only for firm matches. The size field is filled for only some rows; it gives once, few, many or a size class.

TGTGCCAGCAGTCCGGGGGGGACTAGCGGGAGTCGTACCCAGTACTTC CASSPGGTSGSRTQYF TRBV27 TRBD2 NA TRBJ2-5
TGTGCCAGCAGCCCTTTTAACACTGAAGCTTTCTTT CASSPFNTEAFF TRBV3-1/TRBV3-2 NA NA TRBJ1-1
TGTGCCAGCAGTTCCTTGCAGGGTCGGGGAGGCGAGCAGTACTTC CASSSLQGRGGEQYF TRBV2 NA NA TRBJ2-7
TGTGCCAGCAGTTTGTCAGACACTGAAGCTTTCTTT CASSLSDTEAFF TRBV12-3/TRBV12-4 NA NA TRBJ1-1
TGTGCCAGCTCACCTGTGGCGGGACCGACATCTTTTGGCTACACCTTC CASSPVAGPTSFGYTF TRBV18 NA NA TRBJ1-2
TGTGCCAGAACCGGGACATCACACGGCTACACCTTC CARTGTSHGYTF TRBV7-3 NA NA TRBJ1-2
TGCGCCAGCAGCTTGTTGGCTAACCTAGCGGGAAACAATGAGCAGTTCTTC CASSLLANLAGNNEQFF TRBV5-1 TRBD2 NA TRBJ2-1
TGTGCCAGCAGTTCCCCCGGGACAGGGATTAATGAGCAGTTCTTC CASSSPGTGINEQFF TRBV28 TRBD1 NA TRBJ2-1
TGTGCCAGTCGGCCTAGCGGGTCATACAATGAGCAGTTCTTC CASRPSGSYNEQFF TRBV19 TRBD2 NA TRBJ2-1
TGCGCCAGCCTCCCGGAGGCCATGAACACTGAAGCTTTCTTT CASLPEAMNTEAFF TRBV5-1 NA NA TRBJ1-1
TGTGCCAGTAGCCCGTTTTTGACAGGGGCCAGTGGCTACACCTTC CASSPFLTGASGYTF TRBV19 TRBD1 once TRBJ1-2
TGTGCCAGTACCACGGACAGGGCCGATGAAAAACTGTTTTTT CASTTDRADEKLFF TRBV19 TRBD1 NA TRBJ1-4
TGTGCCAGCAGCATTGGGACTAGCGGGAGCGAACGGTCCTACGAGCAGTACTTC CASSIGTSGSERSYEQYF TRBV27 TRBD2 NA TRBJ2-7
TGTGCCAGCTCACCAGTACAGGGGGCGGCTGGAAACACCATATATTTT CASSPVQGAAGNTIYF TRBV18 TRBD1 NA TRBJ1-3
TGTGCCAGCAGTGAATACGGACAGGGACCCGAGAACACTGAAGCTTTCTTT CASSEYGQGPENTEAFF TRBV25-1 TRBD1 NA TRBJ1-1
TGTGCCAGCAGCCTGAGGGGAGGCATGAACACTGAAGCTTTCTTT CASSLRGGMNTEAFF TRBV3-1/TRBV3-2 NA NA TRBJ1-1
TGTGCCAGTAGCCGCGACAGGGGGGGGAGCAATCAGCCCCAGCATTTT CASSRDRGGSNQPQHF TRBV19 TRBD1 NA TRBJ1-5
TGTGCCAGCGCCCCGGGACAGGCCACAATCCTCAATTCACCCCTCCACTTT CASAPGQATILNSPLHF TRBV2 TRBD1 NA TRBJ1-6
TGCGCCAGCAGCCCCCTGGACACCTTGAACACTGAAGCTTTCTTT CASSPLDTLNTEAFF TRBV5-1 NA NA TRBJ1-1
TGCAGCGTTAACAGGGTTGGCACTGAAGCTTTCTTT CSVNRVGTEAFF TRBV29-1 NA once TRBJ1-1
TGTGCCAGCAGCAAGGACACAGGGGATCAGCCCCAGCATTTT CASSKDTGDQPQHF TRBV7-9 TRBD1 NA TRBJ1-5
TGTGCCAGCAAGCCAGACTCCTATGGCTACACCTTC CASKPDSYGYTF TRBV2 NA NA TRBJ1-2
TGTGCCAGTAGTATACAGGCAGACTCTGGAAACACCATATATTTT CASSIQADSGNTIYF TRBV19 NA NA TRBJ1-3
TGTGCCAGCAGCTTCACAAGCGGGGCGAGCGAGCAGTACTTC CASSFTSGASEQYF TRBV7-9 TRBD2 NA TRBJ2-7
TGTGCCATCAGTGGGAAGACAGGGACGGGGGAAAAACTGTTTTTT CAISGKTGTGEKLFF TRBV10-3 TRBD1 NA TRBJ1-4
TGCGCCAGCAGTGACAGGGTCCTAGGAAACACCATATATTTT CASSDRVLGNTIYF TRBV4-1 TRBD1 few TRBJ1-3
TGTGCCAGCAGCGTCGTTAGGACTACTCCCATATATTTT CASSVVRTTPIYF TRBV7-9 NA few TRBJ1-3
TGCGCCAGCAGCTTGGCCGCCAGTAACACCGGGGAGCTGTTTTTT CASSLAASNTGELFF TRBV5-1 NA NA TRBJ2-2
TGTGCCAGCAGCCCCACTACGAGCTCCTACAATGAGCAGTTCTTC CASSPTTSSYNEQFF TRBV4-2 NA NA TRBJ2-1
TGTGCCAGCAGGCCCGGACGGGACATGTACAATGAGCAGTTCTTC CASRPGRDMYNEQFF TRBV5-5 NA NA TRBJ2-1
TGTGCCAGCAGCTTATTTCCTAGCGGGAGCACCGGGGAGCTGTTTTTT CASSLFPSGSTGELFF TRBV7-8 TRBD2 once TRBJ2-2